The following is a T cell receptor (beta chain) sequence with its context. Its specificity is unknown. This specimen comes from a study of vaccination and CD4 T cells after COVID-19. The CDR3 contains 14 residues. V lost 6 bases to trimming and J lost 2 bases, with 14 bases between them. Germline CDR1 MNHEY, CDR2 SVGAGI. CD4+ T cells that had been cultured provided DNA sequenced with the Oncomine TCR Beta short-read assay. TCRdb fed the PCR reads into MiXCR, producing one record per CDR3 protein. The sample lists about 16,000 distinct CDR3 sequences, about 41% occurring once. Treatment noted: roughly ten-day PBMC culture with coronavirus spike peptide pools or control peptides (ViraFEST assay).

The chain recombines TRBV6-5 with TRBJ2-7, with TRBD2 as a possible D gene (6 bases). The sequence was obtained from a human donor who had recovered from COVID-19. The sequenced sample consisted of CD4+ T cells from blood, cultured in vitro. CDR3 protein: CASSYGGRAYEQYF. The CDR3 nucleotides are TGTGCCAGCAGCTACGGAGGGCGGGCCTACGAGCAGTACTTC.